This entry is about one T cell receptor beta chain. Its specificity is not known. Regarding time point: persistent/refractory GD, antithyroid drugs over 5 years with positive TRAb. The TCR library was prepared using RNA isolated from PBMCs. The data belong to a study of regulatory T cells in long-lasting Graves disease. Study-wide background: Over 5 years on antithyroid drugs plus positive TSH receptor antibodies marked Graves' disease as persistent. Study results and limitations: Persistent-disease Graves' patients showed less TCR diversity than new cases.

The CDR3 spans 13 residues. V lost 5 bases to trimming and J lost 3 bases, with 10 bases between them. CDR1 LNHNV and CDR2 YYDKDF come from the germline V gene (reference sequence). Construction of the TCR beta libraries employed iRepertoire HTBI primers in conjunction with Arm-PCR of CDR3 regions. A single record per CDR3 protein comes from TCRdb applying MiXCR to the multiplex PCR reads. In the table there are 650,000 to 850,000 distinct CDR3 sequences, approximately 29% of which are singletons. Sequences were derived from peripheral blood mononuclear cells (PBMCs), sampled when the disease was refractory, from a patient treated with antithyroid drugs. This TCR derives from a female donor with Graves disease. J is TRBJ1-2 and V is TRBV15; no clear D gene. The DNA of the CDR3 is TGTGCCACCAGCGGGCGGCCAGACTATGGCTACACCTTC. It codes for CATSGRPDYGYTF.